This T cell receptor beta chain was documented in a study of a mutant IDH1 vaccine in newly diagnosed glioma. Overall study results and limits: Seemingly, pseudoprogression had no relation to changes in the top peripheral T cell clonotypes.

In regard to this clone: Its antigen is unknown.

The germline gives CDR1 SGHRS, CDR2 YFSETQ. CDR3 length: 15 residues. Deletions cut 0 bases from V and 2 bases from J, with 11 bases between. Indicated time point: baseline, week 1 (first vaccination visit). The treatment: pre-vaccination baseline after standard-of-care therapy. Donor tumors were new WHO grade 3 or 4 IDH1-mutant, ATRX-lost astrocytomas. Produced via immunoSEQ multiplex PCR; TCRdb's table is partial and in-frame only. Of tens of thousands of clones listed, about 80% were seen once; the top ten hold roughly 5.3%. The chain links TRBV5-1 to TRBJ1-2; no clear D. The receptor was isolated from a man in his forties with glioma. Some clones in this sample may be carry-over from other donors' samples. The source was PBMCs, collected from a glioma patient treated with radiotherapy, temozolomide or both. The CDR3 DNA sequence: TGCGCCAGCAGCTTGGGAGGTACAGAGAACTATGGCTACACCTTC. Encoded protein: CASSLGGTENYGYTF.